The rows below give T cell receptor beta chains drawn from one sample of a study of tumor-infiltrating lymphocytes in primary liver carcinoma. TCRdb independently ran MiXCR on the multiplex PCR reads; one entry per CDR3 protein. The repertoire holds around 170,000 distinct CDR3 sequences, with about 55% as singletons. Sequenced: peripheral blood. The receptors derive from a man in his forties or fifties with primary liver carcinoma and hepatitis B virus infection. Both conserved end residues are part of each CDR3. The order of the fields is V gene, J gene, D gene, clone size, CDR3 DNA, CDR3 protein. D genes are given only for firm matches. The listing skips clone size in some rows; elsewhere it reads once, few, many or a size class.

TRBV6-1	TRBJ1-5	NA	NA	TGTGGCAGCAGTGTCCAGACAGATAGCAATCAGCCCCAGCATTTT	CGSSVQTDSNQPQHF
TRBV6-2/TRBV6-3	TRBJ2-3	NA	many	TGTGCCAGCAGTTACCCGGGGACCACAGATACGCAGTATTTT	CASSYPGTTDTQYF
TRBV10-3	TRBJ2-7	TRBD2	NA	TGTGCCATCAACAACGGACAGGCGCCGTCCGGGACTAGCGGGAACGAGCAGTACTTC	CAINNGQAPSGTSGNEQYF
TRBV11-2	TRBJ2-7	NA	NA	TGTGCTAGCAGCTTAACCGAAGGAGTCTACGAGCAGTATTTC	CASSLTEGVYEQYF
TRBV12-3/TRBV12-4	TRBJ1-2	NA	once	TGTGCCAGCATTCGAAGCGGGACGGGGGACTATGGCTACACCTTC	CASIRSGTGDYGYTF
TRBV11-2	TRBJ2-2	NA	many	TGTGCCAGCAGCTTGCGGGCGTACACCGGGGAGCTGTTTTTT	CASSLRAYTGELFF
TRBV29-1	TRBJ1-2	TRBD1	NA	TGCAGCGTTCTGCCGGGACAGGGCATCTACGGCTACACCTTC	CSVLPGQGIYGYTF
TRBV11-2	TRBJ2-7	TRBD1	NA	TGTGCAAGCAGCATCGACCCGCCGGGACAGGGAAACTACGGCCAGTACTTC	CASSIDPPGQGNYGQYF
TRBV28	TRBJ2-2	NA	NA	TGTGCCAGCAGTATTGAAATGACCGGGGAGCTGTTTTTT	CASSIEMTGELFF
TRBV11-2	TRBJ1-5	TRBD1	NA	TGTGCCAACAGGTTAGAGACAGGGAGCAATCAGCCCCAGCATTTT	CANRLETGSNQPQHF
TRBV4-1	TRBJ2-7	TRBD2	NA	TGCGCCAGCAGCCAGGATCGGGGGGGGCGGGAGCAGTACTTC	CASSQDRGGREQYF
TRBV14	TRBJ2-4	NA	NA	TGTACCAGCAGCCATACGATGGACATTCAGTACTTC	CTSSHTMDIQYF
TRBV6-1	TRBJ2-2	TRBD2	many	TGTGCCAGCAGTGTGTTAGAGGGAGGGCCGAACACCGGGGAGCTGTTTTTT	CASSVLEGGPNTGELFF
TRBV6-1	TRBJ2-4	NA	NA	TGTGCCAGCAGTGAAGCGGGTAGCTCGGCTGAGCAGTACTTC	CASSEAGSSAEQYF
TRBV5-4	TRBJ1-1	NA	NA	TGTGCCAGCAGCTTGGCGGGGGCGGGGAACACTGAAGCTTTCTTT	CASSLAGAGNTEAFF
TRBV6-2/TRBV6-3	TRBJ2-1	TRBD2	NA	TGTGCCAGCAGCCCCCGTAGCGGGAGGGTATCCTACAATGAGCAGTTCTTC	CASSPRSGRVSYNEQFF
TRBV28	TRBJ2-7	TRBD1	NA	TGTGCCAGCAGTTCCCAGCGCGGACAGGATGACTACGGGTCAAACTACGAGCAGTACTTC	CASSSQRGQDDYGSNYEQYF
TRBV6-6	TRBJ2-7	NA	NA	TGTGCCAGCAGCGTCCAGGGTCGAAGGCAGTACTTC	CASSVQGRRQYF
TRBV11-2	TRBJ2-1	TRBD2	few	TGTGCCAGCAGCTTAGGGACTAGCGGGTCAATCCACAATGAGCAGTCCTTC	CASSLGTSGSIHNEQSF
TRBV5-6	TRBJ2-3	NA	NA	TGTGCCAGCAGCCTCGCCTTCACAGATACGCAGTATTTT	CASSLAFTDTQYF
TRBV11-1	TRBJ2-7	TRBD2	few	TGTCCCAGCAGCTTCGGGCGGGAGAGCTCCTACGAGCAGTACTTC	CPSSFGRESSYEQYF
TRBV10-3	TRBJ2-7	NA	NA	TGTGCCATCAGTGAGTCGGGGGGCATCGAGAAGCAGTACTTC	CAISESGGIEKQYF
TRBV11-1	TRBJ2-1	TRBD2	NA	TGTGCCGGCAGCCTAGACTCGATTTCACCGGGGCGGGAGAGGGGTGAGCAGTTCTTC	CAGSLDSISPGRERGEQFF
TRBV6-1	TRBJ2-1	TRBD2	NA	TGTGCCAGCAGACCGGTAGGCACTAGCGGGAGAGATGAGCAGTTCTTC	CASRPVGTSGRDEQFF
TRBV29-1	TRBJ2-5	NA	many	TGCAGCGTTGATTCCCTCGGTGAGACCCAGTACTTC	CSVDSLGETQYF
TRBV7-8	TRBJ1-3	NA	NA	TGTGCCAGCAACTTAGGGTCAGCGTCCCTCGGGAACATCATATATTTT	CASNLGSASLGNIIYF
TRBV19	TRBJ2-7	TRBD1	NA	TGTGCCAGTAGTAGTAGGATAGGGGGCGGCGAGCAGTACTTC	CASSSRIGGGEQYF
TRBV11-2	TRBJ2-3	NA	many	TGTGCCAGCAGTAAGAAGGGGGGGAACACAGATACGCAGTATTTT	CASSKKGGNTDTQYF
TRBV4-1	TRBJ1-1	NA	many	TGCGCCAGCAGCCACGGCAGATACAACATCTTGATGAACACTGAAGCTTTCTTT	CASSHGRYNILMNTEAFF
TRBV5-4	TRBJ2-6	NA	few	TGTGCCAGCAGCTTGGGGCGGGGTTCGATGTCCGGGGCCAACGTCCTGACTTTC	CASSLGRGSMSGANVLTF
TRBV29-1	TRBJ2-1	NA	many	TGCAGCGTTGGGGGCCCACACTACAATGAGCAGTTCTTC	CSVGGPHYNEQFF